A selection of T cell receptor beta chains follows, all from one sample in a study of control samples from healthy donors and cancer patients. Clones were read by immunoSEQ multiplex PCR, and TCRdb kept only the in-frame ones, dropping some. The sample includes approximately 100,000 clones, 80% to 90% of them seen just once. Sequenced sample: blood. These receptors came from a man aged 25-45 years in good health. The CDR3 runs from the conserved cysteine through the conserved F or W. D genes are given only for firm matches. Expanded clones get a size class; other rows say once, few or many, or leave the size out.

d_call j_call v_call clone_size cdr3_aa cdr3_nt
NA TRBJ2-5 TRBV6-5 NA CASSYFTGSGETQYF TGTGCCAGCAGTTACTTCACCGGGAGCGGGGAGACCCAGTACTTC
TRBD2 TRBJ2-1 TRBV6-2/TRBV6-3 NA CASSYHGRSSYNEQFF TGTGCCAGCAGTTACCACGGGAGGAGCTCCTACAATGAGCAGTTCTTC
NA TRBJ2-7 TRBV12-3/TRBV12-4 once CASSLSAYEQYF TGTGCCAGCAGTTTGTCAGCCTACGAGCAGTACTTC
TRBD1 TRBJ2-7 TRBV11-2 NA CASSLVTGSDNEQYF TGTGCCAGCAGCCTTGTGACAGGGTCTGACAACGAGCAGTACTTC
TRBD1 TRBJ1-2 TRBV9 NA CASSAGQGVAYGYTF TGTGCCAGCAGCGCGGGACAGGGGGTAGCCTATGGCTACACCTTC
NA TRBJ2-3 TRBV6-2/TRBV6-3 NA CASSYPPRDTQYF TGTGCCAGCAGTTACCCCCCGCGGGATACGCAGTATTTT
NA TRBJ2-3 TRBV14 NA CASSQGFSRDTDTQYF TGTGCCAGCAGCCAAGGTTTTTCGAGGGACACAGATACGCAGTATTTT
NA TRBJ1-2 TRBV3-1/TRBV3-2 NA CASSQEGGNYGYTF TGTGCCAGCAGCCAAGAAGGGGGGAACTATGGCTACACCTTC
NA TRBJ1-1 TRBV6-6 NA CASSSRQTTMNTEAFF TGTGCCAGCAGTTCCCGACAGACGACCATGAACACTGAAGCTTTCTTT
NA TRBJ1-2 TRBV12-3/TRBV12-4 few CASSFLGIGYTF TGTGCCAGCAGTTTCTTAGGGATAGGCTACACCTTC
TRBD2 TRBJ2-1 TRBV27 NA CASSQRRLAGVTYEQFF TGTGCCAGCAGCCAACGTCGTCTGGCGGGAGTTACCTATGAGCAGTTCTTC
TRBD2 TRBJ2-7 TRBV27 NA CASSKLADPYEQYF TGTGCCAGCAGTAAACTAGCGGATCCCTACGAGCAGTACTTC
NA TRBJ1-2 TRBV5-5 NA CASSLAGYGYTF TGTGCCAGCAGCTTGGCTGGCTATGGCTACACCTTC
TRBD1 TRBJ2-7 TRBV2 NA CASRKGGTGVYEQYF TGTGCCAGCAGGAAAGGGGGGACAGGGGTCTACGAGCAGTACTTC
NA TRBJ2-4 TRBV7-9 once CASSLVDRTNLAKNIQYF TGTGCCAGCAGCTTGGTCGACAGGACTAATCTAGCCAAAAACATTCAGTACTTC
NA TRBJ2-3 TRBV19 NA CASRSEGNTDTQYF TGTGCCAGTAGATCAGAGGGGAACACAGATACGCAGTATTTT
NA TRBJ1-2 TRBV28 NA CASSFLSYGYTF TGTGCCAGCAGTTTTCTATCCTATGGCTACACCTTC
TRBD2 TRBJ2-2 TRBV7-2 NA CASSFEAGYTGELFF TGTGCCAGCAGCTTCGAAGCGGGATACACCGGGGAGCTGTTTTTT
NA TRBJ2-7 TRBV3-1/TRBV3-2 few CASSPSSAGTYEQYF TGTGCCAGCAGCCCGTCCTCAGCTGGGACCTACGAGCAGTACTTC
NA TRBJ2-3 TRBV20-1 NA CSASMRSGSDTQYF TGCAGTGCTAGTATGAGGTCGGGGTCAGATACGCAGTATTTT
NA TRBJ2-7 TRBV27 NA CASSGSSPYEQYF TGTGCCAGCAGTGGGTCTAGCCCCTACGAGCAGTACTTC
NA TRBJ1-1 TRBV7-9 NA CASNAFERNTEAFF TGTGCCAGCAATGCTTTCGAGAGGAACACTGAAGCTTTCTTT
NA TRBJ2-2 TRBV11-3 NA CASSYGTGYTGELFF TGTGCCAGCAGCTACGGGACTGGTTACACCGGGGAGCTGTTTTTT
NA TRBJ2-7 TRBV9 NA CASSPARGWYEQYF TGTGCCAGCAGCCCCGCCCGGGGATGGTACGAGCAGTACTTC
TRBD2 TRBJ2-2 TRBV28 NA CASSTGTSGPLGGELFF TGTGCCAGCAGTACAGGGACTAGCGGGCCCTTAGGCGGGGAGCTGTTTTTT
TRBD2 TRBJ2-1 TRBV10-3 NA CAISEAGLGGYEQFF TGTGCCATCAGTGAGGCGGGTTTGGGGGGGTATGAGCAGTTCTTC
NA TRBJ1-2 TRBV12-3/TRBV12-4 NA CASRDNYGYTF TGTGCCAGCAGAGACAACTATGGCTACACCTTC
TRBD2 TRBJ2-1 TRBV3-1/TRBV3-2 NA CASRRGLAGEQFF TGTGCCAGCAGGCGGGGACTAGCGGGTGAGCAGTTCTTC
NA TRBJ1-2 TRBV5-8 NA CASSWGRRNYGYTF TGTGCCAGCAGCTGGGGGAGACGGAACTATGGCTACACCTTC
NA TRBJ1-2 TRBV5-4 NA CASSLWGGDTDGNYGYTF TGTGCCAGCAGCTTGTGGGGGGGGGACACCGACGGTAACTATGGCTACACCTTC
TRBD1 TRBJ2-7 TRBV28 NA CASRSTGISYEQYF TGTGCCAGCAGGTCGACAGGGATCTCCTACGAGCAGTACTTC
NA TRBJ2-1 TRBV3-1/TRBV3-2 NA CASSQEKASANEQFF TGTGCCAGCAGCCAAGAGAAGGCTAGCGCAAATGAGCAGTTCTTC
TRBD2 TRBJ2-1 TRBV5-1 NA CASSLGLAGYNEQFF TGCGCCAGCAGCTTGGGACTAGCGGGCTACAATGAGCAGTTCTTC
TRBD2 TRBJ2-3 TRBV9 NA CASSVAGASGFTDTQYF TGTGCCAGCAGCGTAGCTGGGGCTAGCGGGTTCACAGATACGCAGTATTTT
NA TRBJ1-5 TRBV19 NA CASSIYFDSNQPQHF TGTGCCAGTAGTATTTATTTCGATAGCAATCAGCCCCAGCATTTT
TRBD1 TRBJ2-7 TRBV5-1 once CASCRDSTSYEQYF TGCGCCAGCTGCCGGGACAGCACCTCCTACGAGCAGTACTTC
TRBD2 TRBJ2-7 TRBV5-5 once CASSQGLAGEYEQYF TGTGCCAGCAGCCAGGGACTAGCGGGAGAGTACGAGCAGTACTTC
NA TRBJ2-5 TRBV21-1 once CASSKGAGQETQYF TGTGCCAGCAGCAAGGGGGCAGGCCAAGAGACCCAGTACTTC
NA TRBJ1-1 TRBV30 NA CASRGENTEAFF TGTGCCTCCCGGGGAGAGAACACTGAAGCTTTCTTT
TRBD2 TRBJ2-1 TRBV29-1 NA CSANPEGLAALDSYNEQFF TGCAGCGCCAACCCGGAGGGACTAGCCGCATTGGACTCCTACAATGAGCAGTTCTTC
NA TRBJ1-2 TRBV29-1 few CSVEIRTVVEDYGYTF TGCAGCGTCGAAATTAGGACCGTTGTTGAAGACTATGGCTACACCTTC